The 26 T cell receptor beta chains below come from one sample, sequenced in a study of blood T cell repertoires in COVID-19. Data came from immunoSEQ multiplex PCR; TCRdb stores just in-frame clones and leaves some out. In the table there are more than 15,000 clones, roughly nine tenths of which are singletons. Input material: peripheral blood. Source of these receptors: a woman older than 75 with COVID-19, enrolled during active disease.

The chain combines TRBV19 with TRBJ2-7, with 11 bases aligning to TRBD1. Germline CDR1 is LNHDA and CDR2 is SQIVND (reference sequence). CDR3 size: 15 residues. V lost 5 bases to trimming and J lost 3 bases; unmatched junction nucleotides: 6. The CDR3 nucleotides read TGTGCCAGTAGTGCCGGACAGGGGGCAGTCTACGAGCAGTACTTC. The encoded protein is CASSAGQGAVYEQYF.

This rearrangement joins TRBV7-9 to TRBJ2-7, with D hard to call. The CDR3 runs 14 residues. Germline-derived CDR1 and CDR2 are SEHNR and FQNEAQ (reference sequence). V lost 6 bases, J lost 1 base, and 13 bases lay in between. The CDR3 DNA sequence: TGTGCCAGCAGGGGTTCGGGTCGATCCTACGAGCAGTACTTC. It encodes CASRGSGRSYEQYF.

The rearrangement joins TRBV6-5 to TRBJ2-5; the match to TRBD1 covers 8 bases. V lost 4 bases and J lost 5; bases outside the gene matches: 9. The CDR3 length is 15 residues. Looked up from germline, CDR1 is MNHEY and CDR2 is SVGAGI. The CDR3 is CASSSHPDRGETQYF. The DNA of the CDR3 is TGTGCCAGCAGTTCGCACCCCGACAGGGGTGAGACCCAGTACTTC.

The chain has TRBV7-2 and TRBJ2-7; no reliable D call. The V gene's germline CDR1 is SGHTA and CDR2 FQGNSA. The CDR3 sequence is 13 residues long. Trimming pared 5 bases from V and 0 bases from J, leaving 8 bases between. In nucleotides, the CDR3 is TGTGCCAGCAGCCCCCTCAGCTCCTACGAGCAGTACTTC. This codes for CASSPLSSYEQYF.

In its sample, this clone was seen once. The chain has TRBV29-1 and TRBJ2-5; 10 bases are a match to TRBD2. The CDR3 has 15 amino acids. Per germline, CDR1 SQVTM and CDR2 ANQGSEA. Trimming at V came to 6 bases and at J to 5 bases, leaving 12 bases not matched to a gene. This CDR3 is CSVEGSSGGLETQYF. The DNA for the CDR3 is TGCAGCGTAGAGGGGTCTAGCGGGGGATTGGAGACCCAGTACTTC.

This clone came up once. The chain couples TRBV2 to TRBJ1-1, with TRBD1 matching over 10 bases. CDR1 and CDR2 from the germline V gene are SNHLY and FYNNEI. CDR3 size: 13 residues. With 7 bases clipped from V and 5 bases from J, the junction kept 4 bases outside the gene matches. Here the CDR3 DNA reads TGTGCCAGCATCGCGGACAGGGGGACTGAAGCTTTCTTT. This codes for CASIADRGTEAFF.

This clone was seen more than once but under ten times. The junction shows a germline mismatch at one end, possibly a read error. The chain links TRBV16 to TRBJ2-2, with TRBD1 matching 7 bases. Germline values: CDR1 KGHSY, CDR2 FQNENV. This CDR3 has 15 amino acids. The CDR3, as DNA: TGTGCCAGCACCCAACAGGGGTTGAACACCGGGGAGCTGTTTTTT. Its protein product is CASTQQGLNTGELFF.

The chain employs TRBV5-8 and TRBJ1-5, with 7 bases matching TRBD1. CDR3 length: 17 amino acids. The V gene's germline CDR1 is SGHTS and CDR2 YDEGEE. The trim removed 2 bases at V and 0 bases at J, leaving 8 bases unmatched. CDR3 loop: CASSLTTGADSNQPQHF. The CDR3 DNA follows: TGTGCCAGCAGCTTAACTACAGGGGCCGATAGCAATCAGCCCCAGCATTTT.

The gene calls are TRBV7-9 and TRBJ1-2; the match to TRBD1 covers 8 bases. Germline V gene lookup returns CDR1 SEHNR and CDR2 FQNEAQ (reference sequence). There are 16 residues in the CDR3. V trimming: 1 base; J trimming: 3 bases; junction bases outside the gene matches: 7. CDR3 sequence reads: CASSLGATDRDYGYTF. CDR3 in DNA: TGTGCCAGCAGCTTAGGGGCAACGGACAGGGACTATGGCTACACCTTC.

J is TRBJ1-5 and V is TRBV28; D call uncertain. This CDR3 is built from 16 residues. Looked up from germline, CDR1 is MDHEN and CDR2 is SYDVKM. Trimming left V 1 base short and J 1 base short, with 11 bases between. CDR3 in amino acids: CASSLFRGTSNQPQHF. The CDR3, as DNA: TGTGCCAGCAGTTTATTTCGGGGTACGAGCAATCAGCCCCAGCATTTT.

The chain has TRBV29-1 and TRBJ2-1; 10 positions match TRBD2. The CDR3 extends over 16 amino acids. CDR1 and CDR2 from the germline V gene are SQVTM and ANQGSEA. V lost 3 bases, J lost 1 base, and 6 bases stayed unmatched. For the CDR3, the DNA is TGCAGCGTTGACCCGTCTAGCGGGAGTTCCTACAATGAGCAGTTCTTC. Its translation is CSVDPSSGSSYNEQFF.

The J gene is TRBJ2-3, the V gene TRBV24-1; TRBD2 matches 12 bases. The CDR3 runs to 12 residues. Germline V gives CDR1 KGHDR, CDR2 SFDVKD. With V trimmed by 5 bases and J by 15 bases, 5 bases remained unmatched. The CDR3 spells CATSATSGRCYF. CDR3 nucleotide sequence: TGTGCCACCAGTGCCACTAGCGGGAGGTGCTATTTT.

This chain links TRBV19 with TRBJ2-1; 11 nucleotides line up with TRBD2. Germline V gives CDR1 LNHDA, CDR2 SQIVND (reference sequence). This CDR3 spans 16 amino acids. V shed 3 bases, J shed 4 bases, and the junction held 5 bases outside the gene matches. The CDR3 sequence: CASSMGASGRYNEQFF. The CDR3 bases are TGTGCCAGTAGTATGGGGGCTAGCGGGAGGTACAATGAGCAGTTCTTC. Full variable domain (outside the CDR3, taken from reference TRBV19 and TRBJ2-1): DGGITQSPKYLFRKEGQNVTLSCEQNLNHDAMYWYRQDPGQGLRLIYYSQIVNDFQKGDIAEGYSVSREKKESFPLTVTSAQKNPTAFYLCASSMGASGRYNEQFFGPGTRLTVL.

The rearrangement joins TRBV23-1 to TRBJ1-4; 10 nucleotides agree with TRBD1. TRBV23-1 is annotated as an ORF whose role is uncertain. The CDR3 has 16 residues. With V trimmed by 4 bases and J by 6 bases, 8 bases remained unmatched. CDR3: CASSRDRGYKDEKLFF. CDR3 in DNA: TGCGCCAGCAGTCGGGACAGGGGATACAAGGATGAAAAACTGTTTTTT.

The chain carries TRBV7-2 and TRBJ2-3; D is ambiguous. V lost 3 bases, J lost 0 bases, and 7 bases lay in between. The CDR3 spans 14 residues. Germline values: CDR1 SGHTA, CDR2 FQGNSA. CDR3 sequence reads: CASSFRLSTDTQYF. DNA for the CDR3: TGTGCCAGCAGCTTCAGACTGAGCACAGATACGCAGTATTTT.

The genes are TRBV6-5 and TRBJ2-1; 10 nucleotides align to TRBD1. Trimming at V came to 7 bases and at J to 1 base, leaving 4 bases not matched to a gene. This CDR3 contains 15 residues. Germline V CDR1 and CDR2: MNHEY, SVGAGI. DNA for the CDR3: TGTGCCAGCAACCGGGACAGGGGTTCCTACAATGAGCAGTTCTTC. Amino acid sequence: CASNRDRGSYNEQFF.

V usage is TRBV7-2 and J usage is TRBJ2-5; D possibly corresponds to TRBD1 (6 bases). V lost 5 bases and J lost 7, with 20 bases in between. The CDR3 contains 15 residues. CDR1 SGHTA and CDR2 FQGNSA come from the germline V gene. The CDR3, as DNA: TGTGCCAGCAGCGGCGCGGACAGCCTTAGGGGGACCCAGTACTTC. Translation gives CASSGADSLRGTQYF. Looking up the rest from reference TRBV7-2 and TRBJ2-5 gives the full variable domain: GAGVSQSPSNKVTEKGKDVELRCDPISGHTALYWYRQSLGQGLEFLIYFQGNSAPDKSGLPSDRFSAERTGGSVSTLTIQRTQQEDSAVYLCASSGADSLRGTQYFGPGTRLLVL.

The V and J genes are TRBV2 and TRBJ1-1, with 10 bases lining up with TRBD1. The CDR3 runs to 14 residues. Germline loops: CDR1 SNHLY, CDR2 FYNNEI. Losses at the gene ends were 5 bases for V and 5 bases for J; bases not matched to a gene: 5. The CDR3 region is CASSPDRGLTEAFF. The CDR3 DNA reads as TGTGCCAGCAGTCCAGACAGGGGGCTAACTGAAGCTTTCTTT.

The CDR3 spells CASSLNPGVPVTGELFF. The CDR3 DNA reads as TGTGCCAGCAGCTTGAACCCAGGGGTCCCGGTTACCGGGGAGCTGTTTTTT. The V call is TRBV5-6, the J call TRBJ2-2, with D perhaps TRBD1 (6 bases). CDR1 is SGHDT and CDR2 is YYEEEE in the germline V gene. V lost 1 base and J 5 bases, leaving 18 bases between the germline ends. This CDR3 comprises 17 residues.

J is TRBJ2-2 and V is TRBV5-8; TRBD1 matches at 9 bases. This CDR3 has 16 amino acids. Germline V CDR1 and CDR2: SGHTS, YDEGEE. V shed 1 base and J 5 bases; nucleotides not matched to a gene: 6. The CDR3 protein is CASSLTRQGGTGELFF. The CDR3 coding sequence is TGTGCCAGCAGCTTGACGAGACAGGGGGGGACCGGGGAGCTGTTTTTT. The variable domain in full, with the rest retrieved from reference TRBV5-8 and TRBJ2-2, is EAGVTQSPTHLIKTRGQQATLRCSPISGHTSVYWYQQALGLGLQFLLWYDEGEERNRGNFPPRFSGRQFPNYSSELNVNALELEDSALYLCASSLTRQGGTGELFFGEGSRLTVL.

The chain recombines TRBV10-3 with TRBJ1-5; D is perhaps TRBD1 (6 bases). This CDR3 has 15 amino acids. Trimming removed 3 bases from V and 4 bases from J, with 13 bases in between. Per the germline V gene, CDR1 is ENHRY and CDR2 is SYGVKD. As DNA, the CDR3 is TGTGCCATCAGTGATCGGACAGCCCAAAATCAGCCCCAGCATTTT. Its protein is CAISDRTAQNQPQHF.

The chain carries TRBV5-1 and TRBJ2-3; 8 bases match TRBD2. Trimming removed 0 bases from V and 2 bases from J; junction bases left unmatched: 11. In germline, CDR1 is SGHRS, CDR2 YFSETQ. The CDR3 has 18 amino acids. The CDR3 DNA reads TGCGCCAGCAGCTTGGAGTGGGGTGCGGGGGGCAACACAGATACGCAGTATTTT. Amino acid sequence: CASSLEWGAGGNTDTQYF.

The DNA of the CDR3 is TGTGCCAGCCCCCTAGCGGGAGAGACAGATACGCAGTATTTT. Encoded protein: CASPLAGETDTQYF. The chain carries TRBV7-2 and TRBJ2-3, with 10 bases identical to TRBD2. CDR1 and CDR2 from the germline V gene are SGHTA and FQGNSA. This CDR3 comprises 14 residues. The V segment lost 8 bases and the J segment 3 bases; nucleotides outside the gene matches: 5.

This sequence joins TRBV19 and TRBJ2-2; 11 nucleotides line up with TRBD1. V shed 5 bases and J 4 bases; nucleotides not matched to a gene: 6. This CDR3 is built from 16 residues. The V gene's germline CDR1 is LNHDA and CDR2 SQIVND (reference sequence). The CDR3 DNA reads TGTGCCAGTAGTGCACCGGGACAGGGGGTCACCGGGGAGCTGTTTTTT. It encodes CASSAPGQGVTGELFF. The whole variable domain, remainder taken from reference TRBV19 and TRBJ2-2, is DGGITQSPKYLFRKEGQNVTLSCEQNLNHDAMYWYRQDPGQGLRLIYYSQIVNDFQKGDIAEGYSVSREKKESFPLTVTSAQKNPTAFYLCASSAPGQGVTGELFFGEGSRLTVL.

The CDR3 DNA reads TGCGCCAGCAGCCCCGGGACAGGGGTTTACGAGCAGTACTTC. Translation gives CASSPGTGVYEQYF. The V call is TRBV5-1, the J call TRBJ2-7; 10 positions agree with TRBD1. Germline loops: CDR1 SGHRS, CDR2 YFSETQ. CDR3 length equals 14 residues. The J segment lost 4 bases and the V segment lost 4 bases, leaving 5 bases of the junction unmatched.

The genes are TRBV25-1 and TRBJ2-1; 8 nucleotides line up with TRBD2. The germline V gene has CDR1 MGHDK and CDR2 SYGVNS. The CDR3 spans 15 residues. V shed 8 bases, J shed 3 bases, and the junction held 9 bases outside the gene matches. CDR3 coding DNA: TGTGCCAGCTCCGGGGGACTAGTGGGCTACAATGAGCAGTTCTTC. Its protein is CASSGGLVGYNEQFF.